The 9 T cell receptor beta chains presented below share a single source sample, sequenced in a study of shared clonotypes between healthy human individuals. Profiled with immunoSEQ multiplex PCR; TCRdb holds only in-frame clones, not every one. Seen here are some 1.4 million clones, around 97% observed once, and the top ten hold approximately 1%. The sample comprised naive CD4+ T cells sorted from blood. The subset here: CD45RA+ positively selected. These receptors came from a man aged 25-40 years in good health.

This clone was observed a single time. The chain has TRBV6-5 and TRBJ2-3; D is uncertain. CDR1 is MNHEY and CDR2 is SVGAGI in the germline V gene. The CDR3 is made up of 15 amino acids. Trimming stripped 7 bases from V and 2 bases from J, with 16 bases between. CDR3 residues: CASTSAVSNTDTQYF. CDR3 nucleotide sequence: TGTGCCAGCACCTCGGCGGTCAGCAACACAGATACGCAGTATTTT.

This clone came up once. The V call is TRBV7-9, the J call TRBJ2-7; the match to TRBD2 covers 16 bases. The CDR3 has 19 amino acids. With V trimmed by 0 bases and J by 5 bases, 10 bases remained unmatched. Germline CDR1 SEHNR, CDR2 FQNEAQ (reference sequence). DNA for the CDR3: TGTGCCAGCAGCTTAGCCGGGACTAGCGGGAGGGCCCTGAGAAACGAGCAGTACTTC. Translation gives CASSLAGTSGRALRNEQYF.

The V gene is TRBV5-1, the J gene TRBJ2-7; no reliable D call. This CDR3 has 13 residues. Trimming shortened V by 4 bases and J by 3 bases, and 11 bases separated the two germline ends. Germline CDR1 reads SGHRS; CDR2 reads YFSETQ. Here the CDR3 reads CASSRDWRYEQYF. CDR3 DNA sequence: TGCGCCAGCAGCCGCGACTGGCGCTACGAGCAGTACTTC.

V usage is TRBV5-6 and J usage is TRBJ2-5, with TRBD1 identical over 8 bases. Germline lookup yields CDR1 SGHDT and CDR2 YYEEEE. J gave up 5 bases and V 3 bases, and 9 bases lay outside the gene matches. This CDR3 spans 15 amino acids. CDR3 bases: TGTGCCAGCAGCTCCAATCCGACAGGGGTGGAGACCCAGTACTTC. Its translation is CASSSNPTGVETQYF.

This chain connects TRBV29-1 to TRBJ2-7; D remains ambiguous. The germline V gene has CDR1 SQVTM and CDR2 ANQGSEA. The V and J ends lost 3 bases and 2 bases respectively, with 2 bases between them. CDR3 length: 10 amino acids. CDR3 bases: TGCAGCGTTGAGCCCTACGAGCAGTACTTC. It translates to CSVEPYEQYF.

The chain joins TRBV19 to TRBJ2-2; D possibly corresponds to TRBD1 (5 bases). Germline CDR1 is LNHDA and CDR2 is SQIVND (reference sequence). Trimming removed 10 bases at V and 6 bases at J, with 18 bases between. The CDR3 has 14 amino acids. CDR3 amino acids: CATRTQHGSGELFF. In nucleotides, the CDR3 is TGTGCCACCCGGACACAACACGGATCCGGGGAGCTGTTTTTT.

The genes are TRBV6-1 and TRBJ1-2; D gene unclear. CDR3 length: 15 amino acids. Trimming cost V 3 bases and J 4 bases, with 15 bases left between them. Per germline, CDR1 MNHNS and CDR2 SASEGT. CDR3 in amino acids: CASSDRHLEGYGYTF. For the CDR3, the DNA is TGTGCCAGCAGTGACAGGCATCTGGAGGGCTATGGCTACACCTTC.

In regard to this clone: The sample holds other DNA sequences that translate to the same CDR3. This chain links TRBV11-3 with TRBJ2-2; D not certain. The V end was cut by 5 bases, the J end by 5 bases, with 6 bases between. Germline lookup yields CDR1 SGHNT and CDR2 YENEEA. The length of the CDR3 is 12 residues. The CDR3 reads CASSPGTGELFF. The CDR3 DNA is TGTGCCAGCAGCCCCGGGACCGGGGAGCTGTTTTTT.

The J gene is TRBJ2-1, the V gene TRBV18; the match to TRBD2 covers 8 bases. Losses at the gene ends were 5 bases for V and 3 bases for J; bases not matched to a gene: 6. This CDR3 is built from 15 residues. Germline CDR1 is KGHSH and CDR2 is LQKENI. The CDR3 DNA is TGTGCCAGCTCATCTCTGAGCGGGAGCTACAATGAGCAGTTCTTC. Its translation is CASSSLSGSYNEQFF.